Listed below are T cell receptor beta chains from one sample, sequenced in a study of T cell responses to AZD1222 COVID-19 vaccine. Measured with immunoSEQ multiplex PCR; TCRdb has only the in-frame clones, and not every one. The top ten hold 1.5% of the sample, which has 150,000 or so clones, 90% seen once. Sequenced here: peripheral blood, sampled 28 days after the second AZD1222 dose. These TCRs come from an adult who received the AZD1222 COVID-19 vaccine. Each CDR3 is given with its conserved first and last residue. Each record gives: D gene, clone size, V gene, J gene, CDR3 DNA, CDR3 protein. The D gene is left open where the match is weak. Size is omitted from some rows. Given values are once, few, many or a class for expanded clones.

D gene: .; clone size: .; V gene: TRBV9; J gene: TRBJ2-7; CDR3 DNA: TGTGCCAGCAACCTCGATGGACTTACCTACGAGCAGTACTTC; CDR3 protein: CASNLDGLTYEQYF
D gene: .; clone size: .; V gene: TRBV20-1; J gene: TRBJ2-7; CDR3 DNA: TGCAGTGCTAGAAGGGATCACGAGCAGTACTTC; CDR3 protein: CSARRDHEQYF
D gene: .; clone size: .; V gene: TRBV30; J gene: TRBJ2-1; CDR3 DNA: TGTGCCTGGAGCCTTGACAGGGAGGATGAGCAGTTCTTC; CDR3 protein: CAWSLDREDEQFF
D gene: TRBD1; clone size: .; V gene: TRBV27; J gene: TRBJ1-6; CDR3 DNA: TGTGCCAGCAGCGAAGGACTCCCGGGACAGGGGAATTCACCCCTCCACTTT; CDR3 protein: CASSEGLPGQGNSPLHF
D gene: .; clone size: .; V gene: TRBV7-2; J gene: TRBJ2-1; CDR3 DNA: TGTGCCAGCAGCTTACAGGCTACCAGCTCCTACAATGAGCAGTTCTTC; CDR3 protein: CASSLQATSSYNEQFF
D gene: TRBD1; clone size: .; V gene: TRBV18; J gene: TRBJ1-2; CDR3 DNA: TGTGCCAGCTCACCGGCGACAGGGGAAATTAATGGCTACACCTTC; CDR3 protein: CASSPATGEINGYTF
D gene: .; clone size: .; V gene: TRBV6-5; J gene: TRBJ1-3; CDR3 DNA: TGTGCCAGCAGTTACGGGTCGGTGCCTGGAAACACCATATATTTT; CDR3 protein: CASSYGSVPGNTIYF
D gene: TRBD1; clone size: .; V gene: TRBV30; J gene: TRBJ1-1; CDR3 DNA: TGTGCCTGGAGTGTACGGACAGGGGCTGAAGCTTTCTTT; CDR3 protein: CAWSVRTGAEAFF
D gene: .; clone size: .; V gene: TRBV5-6; J gene: TRBJ2-5; CDR3 DNA: TGTGCCAGCAGCCCGAAGCTGGGGGGCCGAGAGACCCAGTACTTC; CDR3 protein: CASSPKLGGRETQYF
D gene: .; clone size: .; V gene: TRBV28; J gene: TRBJ1-3; CDR3 DNA: TGTGCCAGCAGTACCCACAGGGTAAAGGGGGGAAACACCATATATTTT; CDR3 protein: CASSTHRVKGGNTIYF
D gene: .; clone size: once; V gene: TRBV4-1; J gene: TRBJ2-7; CDR3 DNA: TGCGCCAGCAGCCAGATGACCGGGAGCGAGCAGTACTTC; CDR3 protein: CASSQMTGSEQYF
D gene: .; clone size: few; V gene: TRBV18; J gene: TRBJ1-1; CDR3 DNA: TGTGCCAGCTCACCAACAGGGAAGGGCCCATTGAACACTGAAGCTTTCTTT; CDR3 protein: CASSPTGKGPLNTEAFF
D gene: .; clone size: .; V gene: TRBV6-6; J gene: TRBJ1-2; CDR3 DNA: TGTGCCAGCATCCTGGCACCGGGGTACTATGGCTACACCTTC; CDR3 protein: CASILAPGYYGYTF
D gene: .; clone size: once; V gene: TRBV4-1; J gene: TRBJ1-6; CDR3 DNA: TGCGCCAGCAGCCAAGTAGGGATGAATTCACCCCTCCACTTT; CDR3 protein: CASSQVGMNSPLHF
D gene: TRBD1; clone size: .; V gene: TRBV15; J gene: TRBJ1-3; CDR3 DNA: TGTGCCACCAGCAGAACTACAGGGGGATCGAAAAACACCATATATTTT; CDR3 protein: CATSRTTGGSKNTIYF
D gene: TRBD2; clone size: .; V gene: TRBV5-4; J gene: TRBJ2-7; CDR3 DNA: TGTGCCAGCAGCTTGGAGGGTCTAGCGGGAGGGAGCTCCTACGAGCAGTACTTC; CDR3 protein: CASSLEGLAGGSSYEQYF
D gene: TRBD2; clone size: .; V gene: TRBV19; J gene: TRBJ2-1; CDR3 DNA: TGTGCCAGTAGCAAGACTAGCGGATTCTCCTACAATGAGCAGTTCTTC; CDR3 protein: CASSKTSGFSYNEQFF
D gene: .; clone size: .; V gene: TRBV6-1; J gene: TRBJ1-6; CDR3 DNA: TGTGCCAGCAGTGAACTACGGACCGGACGGAAATATTCACCCCTCCACTTT; CDR3 protein: CASSELRTGRKYSPLHF
D gene: TRBD1; clone size: .; V gene: TRBV11-3; J gene: TRBJ2-5; CDR3 DNA: TGTGCCAGCAGCCAGGGACAGCAAGAGACCCAGTACTTC; CDR3 protein: CASSQGQQETQYF
D gene: TRBD2; clone size: .; V gene: TRBV9; J gene: TRBJ2-7; CDR3 DNA: TGTGCCAGCAGCGTAGCAAGGTCTAGCGGGATGAGGGAGCAGTACTTC; CDR3 protein: CASSVARSSGMREQYF
D gene: TRBD1; clone size: .; V gene: TRBV13; J gene: TRBJ1-1; CDR3 DNA: TGTGCCAGCAAGAACAGGGGGCAGAACACTGAAGCTTTCTTT; CDR3 protein: CASKNRGQNTEAFF
D gene: TRBD2; clone size: .; V gene: TRBV7-6; J gene: TRBJ2-7; CDR3 DNA: TGTGCCAGCAGCTGGGGACTAGCAGACGAGCAGTACTTC; CDR3 protein: CASSWGLADEQYF
D gene: .; clone size: .; V gene: TRBV28; J gene: TRBJ2-2; CDR3 DNA: TGTGCCAGCAACAATTTGTTCACCGGGGAGCTGTTTTTT; CDR3 protein: CASNNLFTGELFF
D gene: .; clone size: .; V gene: TRBV20-1; J gene: TRBJ1-2; CDR3 DNA: TGCAGTGCTCTCGACGGCTATGGCTACACCTTC; CDR3 protein: CSALDGYGYTF
D gene: TRBD1; clone size: .; V gene: TRBV6-5; J gene: TRBJ1-2; CDR3 DNA: TGTGCCAGCAGCTTAGACAGGGGAGGTAGCTATGGCTACACCTTC; CDR3 protein: CASSLDRGGSYGYTF
D gene: .; clone size: .; V gene: TRBV28; J gene: TRBJ2-3; CDR3 DNA: TGTGCCAGCAGTTCGACCGAGCCCAGGGCGCAGTATTTT; CDR3 protein: CASSSTEPRAQYF
D gene: .; clone size: .; V gene: TRBV13; J gene: TRBJ1-1; CDR3 DNA: TGTGCCAGCAGGCAACAGGGAGACACTGAAGCTTTCTTT; CDR3 protein: CASRQQGDTEAFF
D gene: .; clone size: .; V gene: TRBV2; J gene: TRBJ2-1; CDR3 DNA: TGTGCCAGCAGTGAAGCTGGTGGGGTGGGATGGGTTGGCAATGAGCAGTTCTTC; CDR3 protein: CASSEAGGVGWVGNEQFF
D gene: TRBD1; clone size: .; V gene: TRBV7-8; J gene: TRBJ1-2; CDR3 DNA: TGTGCCAGCAGCCAGGGGGGCTTCCCAGGCCTCTATGGCTACACCTTC; CDR3 protein: CASSQGGFPGLYGYTF
D gene: TRBD1; clone size: .; V gene: TRBV9; J gene: TRBJ1-5; CDR3 DNA: TGTGCCAGCAGCCTCGGACAGGGACGTAATCAGCCCCAGCATTTT; CDR3 protein: CASSLGQGRNQPQHF
D gene: .; clone size: few; V gene: TRBV7-2; J gene: TRBJ1-2; CDR3 DNA: TGTGCCAGGTTCGGGGGGCTCCTCAAAAACTATGGCTACACCTTC; CDR3 protein: CARFGGLLKNYGYTF
D gene: .; clone size: .; V gene: TRBV4-1; J gene: TRBJ2-3; CDR3 DNA: TGCGCCAGCAGCCAAGCTAATACGCAGTATTTT; CDR3 protein: CASSQANTQYF
D gene: .; clone size: .; V gene: TRBV2; J gene: TRBJ1-2; CDR3 DNA: TGTGCCAGCAGTGACAGACCCTATGGCTACACCTTC; CDR3 protein: CASSDRPYGYTF
D gene: .; clone size: few; V gene: TRBV14; J gene: TRBJ2-7; CDR3 DNA: TGTGCCAGCAGCCACTCCCAGGTTGCCTGGTACGAGCAGTACTTC; CDR3 protein: CASSHSQVAWYEQYF
D gene: .; clone size: .; V gene: TRBV27; J gene: TRBJ1-4; CDR3 DNA: TGTGCCAGCAGTAGGGGCTTTGCAACTAATGAAAAACTGTTTTTT; CDR3 protein: CASSRGFATNEKLFF
D gene: TRBD2; clone size: .; V gene: TRBV9; J gene: TRBJ2-2; CDR3 DNA: TGTGCCAGCAGCGTAGGGCTAGCGGGATCCGGGGAGCTGTTTTTT; CDR3 protein: CASSVGLAGSGELFF
D gene: .; clone size: .; V gene: TRBV9; J gene: TRBJ1-2; CDR3 DNA: TGTGCCAGCAGGGGACATCGTGGCTACACCTTC; CDR3 protein: CASRGHRGYTF
D gene: TRBD2; clone size: .; V gene: TRBV28; J gene: TRBJ2-1; CDR3 DNA: TGTGCCAGCAGGATTCCACTAGCGGGAGTGAATGAGCAGTTCTTC; CDR3 protein: CASRIPLAGVNEQFF
D gene: .; clone size: .; V gene: TRBV5-8; J gene: TRBJ2-1; CDR3 DNA: TGTGCCAGCAGCCCTGGGACAGCGGGCCTCTACAATGAGCAGTTCTTC; CDR3 protein: CASSPGTAGLYNEQFF
D gene: .; clone size: .; V gene: TRBV12-3/TRBV12-4; J gene: TRBJ1-1; CDR3 DNA: TGTGCCAGCAGTTTTCGGGGGAACACTGAAGCTTTCTTT; CDR3 protein: CASSFRGNTEAFF
D gene: TRBD1; clone size: .; V gene: TRBV6-5; J gene: TRBJ1-2; CDR3 DNA: TGTGCCAGCAGAGGGGGACAGAACTATGGCTACACCTTC; CDR3 protein: CASRGGQNYGYTF
D gene: TRBD1; clone size: .; V gene: TRBV29-1; J gene: TRBJ2-3; CDR3 DNA: TGCAGCGTATGGACAGGTAACACAGATACGCAGTATTTT; CDR3 protein: CSVWTGNTDTQYF
D gene: .; clone size: many; V gene: TRBV7-9; J gene: TRBJ1-6; CDR3 DNA: TGTGCCAGCAGCTTAGGATCAGGGTTCTATAATTCACCCCTCCACTTT; CDR3 protein: CASSLGSGFYNSPLHF
D gene: .; clone size: .; V gene: TRBV12-5; J gene: TRBJ2-7; CDR3 DNA: TGTGCTAGTGGTTCCGGGGCCCCGAGGGACGAGCAGTACTTC; CDR3 protein: CASGSGAPRDEQYF
D gene: .; clone size: .; V gene: TRBV9; J gene: TRBJ2-5; CDR3 DNA: TGTGCCAGCAGCCCCCTAGAAGGGTGGGGGGAGACCCAGTACTTC; CDR3 protein: CASSPLEGWGETQYF
D gene: TRBD2; clone size: .; V gene: TRBV5-1; J gene: TRBJ2-7; CDR3 DNA: TGCGCCAGCACCTTTGGGGACTACTCCTACGAGCAGTACTTC; CDR3 protein: CASTFGDYSYEQYF
D gene: .; clone size: .; V gene: TRBV18; J gene: TRBJ1-3; CDR3 DNA: TGTGCCAGCTCACTCTTAATTGAGGGCTCTGGAAACACCATATATTTT; CDR3 protein: CASSLLIEGSGNTIYF
D gene: TRBD2; clone size: .; V gene: TRBV5-1; J gene: TRBJ2-7; CDR3 DNA: TGCGCCAGCAGCTTAGTACGGGAGGGTTTACAGCAGTACTTC; CDR3 protein: CASSLVREGLQQYF
D gene: .; clone size: few; V gene: TRBV29-1; J gene: TRBJ1-1; CDR3 DNA: TGCACGGGGGGAGTGGACACTGAAGCTTTCTTT; CDR3 protein: CTGGVDTEAFF
D gene: TRBD2; clone size: once; V gene: TRBV7-9; J gene: TRBJ2-7; CDR3 DNA: TGTGCCAGCAGCTTGAGTAGCGGGGGGCATAGCTCCTACGAGCAGTACTTC; CDR3 protein: CASSLSSGGHSSYEQYF
D gene: .; clone size: .; V gene: TRBV9; J gene: TRBJ2-3; CDR3 DNA: TGTGCCAGCAGCGTGGCCGGCTCAAGGACAGATACGCAGTATTTT; CDR3 protein: CASSVAGSRTDTQYF
D gene: TRBD1; clone size: .; V gene: TRBV25-1; J gene: TRBJ1-4; CDR3 DNA: TGTGCCAGCAGTGGAAAGGACAGGGTGAATGAAAAACTGTTTTTT; CDR3 protein: CASSGKDRVNEKLFF
D gene: TRBD2; clone size: .; V gene: TRBV5-6; J gene: TRBJ2-5; CDR3 DNA: TGTGCCAGCAGCAGCCCCGGGGGGGGTGAGACCCAGTACTTC; CDR3 protein: CASSSPGGGETQYF
D gene: .; clone size: once; V gene: TRBV7-3; J gene: TRBJ2-2; CDR3 DNA: TGTGCCAGCAGCTCGAAGCGGAACACCGGGGAGCTGTTTTTT; CDR3 protein: CASSSKRNTGELFF
D gene: .; clone size: .; V gene: TRBV18; J gene: TRBJ1-6; CDR3 DNA: TGTGCCAGCTCACCTGAACTGGGAGATTCACCCCTCCACTTT; CDR3 protein: CASSPELGDSPLHF
D gene: .; clone size: .; V gene: TRBV5-4; J gene: TRBJ2-2; CDR3 DNA: TGTGCCAGCAGCCCCAGACTGATCTCGAACACCGGGGAGCTGTTTTTT; CDR3 protein: CASSPRLISNTGELFF
D gene: TRBD2; clone size: .; V gene: TRBV19; J gene: TRBJ2-3; CDR3 DNA: TGTGCCAGTAGTATAGTTGGGACTAGAGGGGATACGCAGTATTTT; CDR3 protein: CASSIVGTRGDTQYF
D gene: .; clone size: .; V gene: TRBV6-4; J gene: TRBJ1-2; CDR3 DNA: TGTGCCAGCAGTCCTCTAGGCCACGGAAAGACCTATGGCTACACCTTC; CDR3 protein: CASSPLGHGKTYGYTF